Below are 3 T cell receptor beta chains sequenced from a single sample in a study of cytomegalovirus exposure and HLA in healthy donors. The PCR contained 60 Vbeta and 13 Jbeta primers. This table comes from immunoSEQ multiplex PCR, and its TCRdb copy is limited to in-frame clones, with some not included. This sample has about 89,000 clones, with just over 65% found just once. The sample consisted of PBMCs. The receptors shown here come from a man aged 25 to 40 in good health and CMV-seronegative.

The CDR3 coding sequence is TGTGCCATCAGCGACTCACCCGGGACAGAGGTGAACACTGAAGCTTTCTTT. Protein product: CAISDSPGTEVNTEAFF. The rearrangement joins TRBV10-3 to TRBJ1-1, with 7 bases identical to TRBD1. J gave up 0 bases and V 6 bases, and 13 bases lay outside the gene matches. This CDR3 has 17 residues. CDR1 and CDR2 from the germline V gene are ENHRY and SYGVKD.

The chain combines TRBV5-4 with TRBJ1-6; D is perhaps TRBD1 (5 bases). CDR3 length: 15 residues. The germline V gene has CDR1 SGHNT and CDR2 YYREEE (reference sequence). V was clipped by 0 bases and J by 7 bases, with 11 bases between them. CDR3 residues: CASSLGQGLNSPLHF. CDR3 nucleotides: TGTGCCAGCAGCTTGGGCCAGGGTTTGAATTCACCCCTCCACTTT.

The chain carries TRBV27 and TRBJ2-3, with D possibly matching TRBD1 (5 bases). The CDR3 runs to 14 residues. V dropped 4 bases and J dropped 7 bases, with 15 bases sitting between them. Germline CDR1 reads MNHEY; CDR2 reads SMNVEV (reference sequence). In DNA form, the CDR3 reads TGTGCCAGCAGTTCCCGGACAAGGGAATATACGCAGTATTTT. Protein: CASSSRTREYTQYF.